This TCR beta chain comes out of a study of blood T cell repertoires in COVID-19. Study in general: Sites in the United States, Italy and Spain provided acute and convalescent COVID-19 samples.

For this clone: Compared with germline, one end of the junction differs, possibly owing to a read error.

Source study methods: Reference gene primer amplification yielded estimated nucleated cell counts. Sequencing was performed with immunoSEQ multiplex PCR; in TCRdb, only in-frame clones are kept and a portion is missing. V and J calls and clone size come straight from that table; D and trimming were deduced from the DNA. The sample holds 150,000 to 200,000 clones, about 85% seen once. The CDR3 runs 14 residues. CDR1 and CDR2 from the germline V gene are SGHRS and YFSETQ. The V call is TRBV5-1, the J call TRBJ2-5; 13 bases match TRBD2. This TCR came from a woman between 70 and 85 years old with COVID-19, enrolled during active disease. Sample: peripheral blood. Here the CDR3 reads CASSLTSGGSTPHF. The CDR3 nucleotides are TGCGCCAGCAGCCTGACTAGCGGGGGGTCGACACCTCACTTC.